This T cell receptor (beta chain) comes out of a study of T cells expressing NK-cell markers. Across the whole study: Seropositivity for HCMV was found in seven of the eight sequenced donors, with one seronegative. Whole-study results and caveats: The study did not resolve the HCMV specificity of expanded NKG2C+ T cell clones. Roughly 1.0-7.0% of CD8+ T cells in about six donors belonged to dominant NKG2C+ clonotypes.

TCRdb re-called the 5' RACE reads; every CDR3 protein appears as one record, without DNA. This table holds some 600,000 distinct CDR3 sequences. With respect to this clonotype: Its antigen is still unknown.

Sequencing was carried out using blood T cells: a sorted CD56 or NKG2C T cell subset, CD4+ or CD8+ T cells, or bulk PBMC T cells (not recorded which). This receptor was taken from a man aged 18-30 years in good health.

The CDR3 loop is CASSRTRDIGAETQYF. The chain employs TRBV6-1 and TRBJ2-5; with no DNA, the TCRdb D assignment of TRBD1 cannot be verified. Germline loops: CDR1 MNHNS, CDR2 SASEGT. The CDR3 runs 16 residues.